Here is one T cell receptor beta chain with its context. Its antigen is unidentified. Donors, healthy HIV-negative adults, lacked recent acute infections or vaccinations. The record originates from a study of shared clonotypes between healthy human individuals. Whole-study findings and limits: Sequencing depth was a factor that was expected to affect clonotype sharing among donors.

Germline trimming cut 1 base from V and 3 bases from J; bases unmatched to any gene: 7. This CDR3 has 15 amino acids. CDR1 is GTSNPN and CDR2 is SVGIG in the germline V gene (reference sequence). The study ran the assay at deep level. Assay: immunoSEQ multiplex PCR; the TCRdb copy retains only in-frame clones and omits some. Among around 2.1 million clones listed, nearly 97% were seen once. Sample: naive CD4+ T cells sorted from blood. Subset given: CD45RA+ positively selected. The receptor was derived from a man in his late teens or twenties in good health. The chain uses TRBV30 and TRBJ2-7; 9 nucleotides match TRBD1. CDR3 in DNA: TGTGCCTGGAGTGCGGCGACAGGGGGGCACTACGAGCAGTACTTC. Encoded protein: CAWSAATGGHYEQYF.